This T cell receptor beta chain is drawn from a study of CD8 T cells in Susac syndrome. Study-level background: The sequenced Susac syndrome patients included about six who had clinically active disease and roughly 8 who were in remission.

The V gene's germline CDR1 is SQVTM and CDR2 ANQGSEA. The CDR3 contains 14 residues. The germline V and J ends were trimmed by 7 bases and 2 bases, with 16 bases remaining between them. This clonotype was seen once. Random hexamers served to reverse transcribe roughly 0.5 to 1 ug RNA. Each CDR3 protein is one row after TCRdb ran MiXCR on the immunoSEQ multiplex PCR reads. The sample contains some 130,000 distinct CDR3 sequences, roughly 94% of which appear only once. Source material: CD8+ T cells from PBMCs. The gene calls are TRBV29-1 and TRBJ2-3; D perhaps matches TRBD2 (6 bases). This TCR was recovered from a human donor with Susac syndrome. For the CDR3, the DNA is TGCAGCGACCTTAGCGGAAGGGACACAGATACGCAGTATTTT. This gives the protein CSDLSGRDTDTQYF.